These 26 T cell receptor beta chains were all obtained from the same sample, sequenced in a study of beta chain features in type 1 diabetes. Which antigens these TCRs recognize remains unknown. The isolated RNA, all of it, was reverse transcribed, so expressed TCRB transcripts were what got sequenced. TCRdb's table, derived via immunoSEQ multiplex PCR, lists solely in-frame clones and lacks some. The repertoire holds 200,000 to 300,000 clones, with approximately 15% as singletons. Whole-study findings and limits: Type 1 diabetes patients had moderately but significantly shorter TCRB CDR3s in all four CD4+ subsets.

Specimen: naive CD4+ T cells from blood. The receptors were gathered from a man aged 25-45 years with type 1 diabetes.

There are a few counts of this clone. The gene calls are TRBV9 and TRBJ2-1; 9 bases match TRBD1. The trim removed 3 bases at V and 4 bases at J, leaving 11 bases unmatched. This CDR3 is 17 amino acids long. Germline V CDR1 and CDR2: SGDLS, YYNGEE. The CDR3 protein is CASSARGQGELYNEQFF. Written as DNA, the CDR3 is TGTGCCAGCAGCGCGAGGGGACAGGGTGAACTATACAATGAGCAGTTCTTC.

The chain combines TRBV6-6 with TRBJ1-2, with a possible D match to TRBD1 (5 bases). From germline, CDR1 is MNHNY and CDR2 SVGAGI (reference sequence). The CDR3 covers 12 residues. Trimming left V 4 bases short and J 7 bases short, with 10 bases between. As DNA, the CDR3 is TGTGCCAGCAGTTGGCAGGGCGGTGGCTACACCTTC. It encodes CASSWQGGGYTF.

The J gene is TRBJ2-1, the V gene TRBV7-6, with a possible D match to TRBD2 (6 bases). This CDR3 comprises 15 residues. The germline V gene encodes CDR1 SGHVS and CDR2 FNYEAQ. The V end lost 0 bases, the J end lost 9 bases, and 15 bases lay between the germline ends. CDR3 in amino acids: CASSLAIGQEGEQFF. For the CDR3, the DNA is TGTGCCAGCAGCTTAGCGATCGGGCAGGAGGGTGAGCAGTTCTTC.

DNA of the CDR3: TGTGCCAGTAGTGTCCCCGGGACAGGGGGCTATCAGCCCCAGCATTTT. It specifies CASSVPGTGGYQPQHF. V gene TRBV19 combines with J gene TRBJ1-5, with TRBD1 matching 12 bases. From germline, CDR1 is LNHDA and CDR2 SQIVND (reference sequence). V gave up 5 bases and J gave up 5 bases; unmatched junction bases: 7. This CDR3 comprises 16 residues.

The rearrangement links TRBV2 to TRBJ1-4; 9 positions agree with TRBD1. V was clipped by 3 bases and J by 5 bases; unmatched bases: 4. Germline V gene sequence: CDR1 SNHLY, CDR2 FYNNEI. The CDR3 is 15 amino acids. The CDR3 DNA sequence: TGTGCCAGCAGTGATCCGACAGGGGGGAATGAAAAACTGTTTTTT. It specifies CASSDPTGGNEKLFF. Supplemented by reference TRBV2 and TRBJ1-4, the full variable domain reads EPEVTQTPSHQVTQMGQEVILRCVPISNHLYFYWYRQILGQKVEFLVSFYNNEISEKSEIFDDQFSVERPDGSNFTLKIRSTKLEDSAMYFCASSDPTGGNEKLFFGSGTQLSVL.

This clone was detected a few times. The chain joins TRBV2 to TRBJ1-1; 8 nucleotides agree with TRBD1. This CDR3 region has 15 residues. CDR1 is SNHLY and CDR2 is FYNNEI in the germline V gene. V lost 6 bases, J lost 5 bases, and 11 bases stayed unmatched. CDR3 region: CASRPRQGLSTEAFF. The CDR3 DNA reads as TGTGCCAGCAGACCCCGACAGGGGCTAAGTACTGAAGCTTTCTTT.

The V gene is TRBV29-1, the J gene TRBJ2-7; a weak D match, TRBD2 (5 bases). Trimming took off 3 bases at V and 0 bases at J, with 9 bases between the two ends. CDR1 and CDR2 from the germline V gene are SQVTM and ANQGSEA. The CDR3 has 13 amino acids. The chain's CDR3 is CSVESGFSYEQYF. In DNA form, the CDR3 reads TGCAGCGTTGAGTCGGGGTTCTCCTACGAGCAGTACTTC.

This clone was observed a handful of times. As DNA, the CDR3 is TGTGCCTGGAGTGAGGGGTACGAGCAGTACTTC. This translates into CAWSEGYEQYF. This chain connects TRBV30 to TRBJ2-7, with D perhaps matching TRBD1 (5 bases). The CDR3 runs to 11 residues. The germline V gene encodes CDR1 GTSNPN and CDR2 SVGIG (reference sequence). Trimming removed 1 base from V and 4 bases from J, with 5 bases in between.

This clone has just a few counts. V and J are TRBV5-4 and TRBJ2-1, with TRBD2 as a possible D gene (7 bases). The germline V gene encodes CDR1 SGHNT and CDR2 YYREEE (reference sequence). The CDR3 loop spans 16 amino acids. V lost 0 bases and J 9 bases, leaving 19 bases between the germline ends. Here the CDR3 reads CASSLAHSGKGGEQFF. CDR3 sequence (DNA): TGTGCCAGCAGCTTGGCTCACAGCGGGAAGGGGGGTGAGCAGTTCTTC.

The chain joins TRBV15 to TRBJ1-5; tentative D call: TRBD1 (5 bases). V shed 0 bases and J shed 1 base, with 13 bases lying between them. From germline, CDR1 is LNHNV and CDR2 YYDKDF (reference sequence). The CDR3 runs to 17 residues. CDR3 residues: CATSRDSVGASNQPQHF. In DNA form, the CDR3 reads TGTGCCACCAGCAGAGATTCAGTAGGGGCCAGCAATCAGCCCCAGCATTTT.

This clone turned up a few times. The chain has TRBV25-1 and TRBJ2-1; the match to TRBD1 covers 10 bases. Germline V gives CDR1 MGHDK, CDR2 SYGVNS. The V segment lost 7 bases and the J segment 8 bases; nucleotides outside the gene matches: 5. This CDR3 has 13 residues. CDR3 region: CASTGQGSYEQFF. In DNA, the CDR3 is TGTGCCAGCACGGGACAGGGGTCCTATGAGCAGTTCTTC.

Only a few counts were recorded for this clone. The V call is TRBV29-1, the J call TRBJ1-4; the D gene is possibly TRBD1 (5 bases). The CDR3 is 14 residues long. CDR1 is SQVTM and CDR2 is ANQGSEA in the germline V gene. The V end was cut by 4 bases, the J end by 7 bases, with 16 bases between. The DNA of the CDR3 is TGCAGCGTTGGGCCCCAATCGGGGGGTGAAAAACTGTTTTTT. Protein sequence: CSVGPQSGGEKLFF. Supplemented by reference TRBV29-1 and TRBJ1-4, the full variable domain reads SAVISQKPSRDICQRGTSLTIQCQVDSQVTMMFWYRQQPGQSLTLIATANQGSEATYESGFVIDKFPISRPNLTFSTLTVSNMSPEDSSIYLCSVGPQSGGEKLFFGSGTQLSVL.

The rearrangement uses TRBV19 and TRBJ2-7; 8 bases match TRBD1. CDR1 and CDR2 from the germline V gene are LNHDA and SQIVND (reference sequence). V gave up 2 bases and J gave up 1 base; unmatched junction bases: 4. This CDR3 comprises 15 residues. The CDR3 nucleotides are TGTGCCAGTAGTATAAGTAGGACAGGGTCCTACGAGCAGTACTTC. It yields the protein CASSISRTGSYEQYF. Using reference TRBV19 and TRBJ2-7 for the parts outside the CDR3, the full variable domain is DGGITQSPKYLFRKEGQNVTLSCEQNLNHDAMYWYRQDPGQGLRLIYYSQIVNDFQKGDIAEGYSVSREKKESFPLTVTSAQKNPTAFYLCASSISRTGSYEQYFGPGTRLTVT.

The chain uses TRBV30 and TRBJ2-7; TRBD2 is a possible D gene (6 bases). CDR1 and CDR2 (germline): GTSNPN, SVGIG (reference sequence). The length of the CDR3 is 12 residues. Trimming pared 4 bases from V and 4 bases from J, leaving 11 bases between. The CDR3, as DNA: TGTGCCTGGACCCCCGGAGGGTACGAGCAGTACTTC. Encoded protein: CAWTPGGYEQYF.

This clone has only a few counts. This rearrangement joins TRBV29-1 to TRBJ1-2; no definite D call. The germline CDR1 and CDR2 sequences are SQVTM and ANQGSEA. There are 13 residues in the CDR3. V lost 3 bases and J 2 bases, leaving 10 bases between the germline ends. The DNA for the CDR3 is TGCAGCGTTGAGGAACAGCTAAACTATGGCTACACCTTC. The encoded protein is CSVEEQLNYGYTF.

This clone has just a few counts. The CDR3 is CASSPLLTGANTGELFF. CDR3 nucleotides: TGTGCCAGCTCACCACTTCTGACAGGGGCGAACACCGGGGAGCTGTTTTTT. The chain is built from TRBV18 and TRBJ2-2, with 8 positions matching TRBD1. V was pared by 1 base and J by 0 bases, with 4 bases of the junction left unmatched. The germline CDR1 and CDR2 sequences are KGHSH and LQKENI. This CDR3 region has 17 residues.

The chain recombines TRBV30 with TRBJ2-2; TRBD2 matches at 14 bases. The germline gives CDR1 GTSNPN, CDR2 SVGIG (reference sequence). V lost 3 bases and J lost 6; bases outside the gene matches: 3. The CDR3 consists of 15 residues. The CDR3 loop reads CAWSGTSGSAGELFF. The CDR3 DNA follows: TGTGCCTGGAGCGGGACTAGCGGGAGCGCCGGGGAGCTGTTTTTT.

This clone was detected a few times. This rearrangement joins TRBV9 to TRBJ2-1; D may be TRBD1 (6 bases). The CDR3 contains 17 residues. Trimming shortened V by 0 bases and J by 4 bases, and 17 bases separated the two germline ends. Germline CDR1 SGDLS, CDR2 YYNGEE. CDR3 sequence reads: CASSVATGPLKYNEQFF. The CDR3 DNA reads TGTGCCAGCAGCGTAGCTACAGGGCCCTTAAAGTACAATGAGCAGTTCTTC.

The rearrangement uses TRBV10-2 and TRBJ1-2; TRBD1 matches 8 bases. The germline V gene encodes CDR1 WSHSY and CDR2 SAAADI. There are 14 residues in the CDR3. V gave up 7 bases and J gave up 3 bases; unmatched junction bases: 7. The CDR3 region is CASTYSGQDYGYTF. For the CDR3, the DNA is TGCGCCAGCACGTACTCGGGACAGGACTATGGCTACACCTTC.

This clone was seen only a few times. The chain employs TRBV25-1 and TRBJ1-2, with D tentatively TRBD1 (5 bases). From germline, CDR1 is MGHDK and CDR2 SYGVNS. Trimming took off 1 base at V and 8 bases at J, with 11 bases between the two ends. CDR3 length: 13 amino acids. DNA of the CDR3: TGTGCCAGCAGTGAATTGGAGGGGCGGGGCTACACCTTC. It specifies CASSELEGRGYTF.

The V call is TRBV7-6, the J call TRBJ2-5; perhaps TRBD1 as D (7 bases). Germline CDR1 is SGHVS and CDR2 is FNYEAQ. The CDR3 runs 14 residues. V was trimmed by 3 bases and J by 6 bases, leaving 14 bases between them. The CDR3 protein is CASSFDREEKTQYF. As DNA, the CDR3 is TGTGCCAGCAGCTTTGACAGGGAGGAAAAGACCCAGTACTTC.

V is TRBV5-1 and J is TRBJ2-2; 8 nucleotides match TRBD1. J was trimmed by 4 bases and V by 5 bases; bases with no gene match: 4. Germline CDR1 SGHRS, CDR2 YFSETQ. The CDR3 spans 14 residues. This CDR3 is CASRWTGPTGELFF. The CDR3 DNA is TGCGCCAGCAGGTGGACAGGGCCCACCGGGGAGCTGTTTTTT.

This clone was detected a few times. The chain links TRBV29-1 to TRBJ1-2; D possibly corresponds to TRBD1 (6 bases). Trimming took off 6 bases at V and 8 bases at J, with 13 bases between the two ends. The CDR3 is 11 residues long. Looked up from germline, CDR1 is SQVTM and CDR2 is ANQGSEA. The CDR3 nucleotides are TGCAGCGTCCTCGGGGGGCAGGGCTACACCTTC. This sequence encodes CSVLGGQGYTF.

The chain has TRBV2 and TRBJ2-2; 7 bases fit TRBD2. J was trimmed by 7 bases and V by 4 bases; bases with no gene match: 9. The germline gives CDR1 SNHLY, CDR2 FYNNEI. This CDR3 has 15 amino acids. CDR3 sequence reads: CASSVPLREGGELFF. CDR3 bases: TGTGCCAGCAGTGTTCCCCTAAGGGAGGGCGGGGAGCTGTTTTTT.

Only a few counts were recorded for this clone. This sequence joins TRBV5-1 and TRBJ2-5, with unresolved D. V lost 2 bases to trimming and J lost 5 bases, with 16 bases between them. Germline V gene data show CDR1 as SGHRS and CDR2 as YFSETQ. This CDR3 has 15 amino acids. This CDR3 is CASSLSSQALETQYF. The CDR3 bases are TGCGCCAGCAGCTTATCGAGCCAGGCTTTGGAGACCCAGTACTTC.

The chain carries TRBV25-1 and TRBJ2-1; D call uncertain. V was clipped by 5 bases and J by 3 bases, with 14 bases between them. The CDR3 covers 15 residues. Germline CDR1 is MGHDK and CDR2 is SYGVNS. The CDR3 nucleotides are TGTGCCAGCAGTAGCTTCCGAGGCAGCTACAATGAGCAGTTCTTC. Amino acid sequence: CASSSFRGSYNEQFF.